The count of the clone carrying this T cell receptor beta chain is one. The antigen is undetermined. Germline-derived CDR1 and CDR2 are SEHNR and FQNEAQ (reference sequence). V was clipped by 5 bases and J by 0 bases; unmatched bases: 14. The CDR3 spans 19 residues. These data are taken from a study of shared clonotypes between healthy human individuals. General study findings and limits: Few donors restricted represented genetic and exposure-history diversity.

As processed by the authors: For the immunoSEQ data, sequences were junction-only without quality scores, so filtering differed. TCRdb keeps only in-frame clones here, not all; method: immunoSEQ multiplex PCR. The V and J calls and clone size are taken from that table; D and trimming were inferred from the DNA. Here the sample spans 740,000 or so clones, roughly 72% being singletons. The chain uses TRBV7-9 and TRBJ2-1, with 9 positions matching TRBD2. This TCR was recovered from a woman in her thirties in good health. Input material: memory CD4+ T cells sorted from blood. Subset specified: CD45RA-negative fraction. CDR3 sequence (DNA): TGTGCCAGCAGCCCCTATAGCGGGAGAGGCACAAGCTCCTACAATGAGCAGTTCTTC. This translates into CASSPYSGRGTSSYNEQFF.